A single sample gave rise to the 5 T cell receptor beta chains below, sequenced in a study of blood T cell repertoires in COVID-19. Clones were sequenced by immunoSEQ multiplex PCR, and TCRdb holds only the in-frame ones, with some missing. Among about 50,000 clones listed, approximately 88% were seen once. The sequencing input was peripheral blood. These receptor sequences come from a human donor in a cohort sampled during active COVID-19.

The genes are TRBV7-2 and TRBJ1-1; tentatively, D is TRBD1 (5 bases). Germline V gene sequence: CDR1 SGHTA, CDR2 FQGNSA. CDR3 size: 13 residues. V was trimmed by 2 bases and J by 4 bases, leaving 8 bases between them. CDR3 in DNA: TGTGCCAGCAGCTTAAAAAGGGGCACTGAAGCTTTCTTT. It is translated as CASSLKRGTEAFF.

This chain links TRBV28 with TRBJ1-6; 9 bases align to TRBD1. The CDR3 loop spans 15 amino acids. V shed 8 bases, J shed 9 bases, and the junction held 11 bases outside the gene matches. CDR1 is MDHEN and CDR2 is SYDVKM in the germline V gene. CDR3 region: CASVGSGQGTSPLHF. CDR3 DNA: TGTGCCAGCGTTGGGTCGGGACAGGGTACTTCACCCCTCCACTTT.

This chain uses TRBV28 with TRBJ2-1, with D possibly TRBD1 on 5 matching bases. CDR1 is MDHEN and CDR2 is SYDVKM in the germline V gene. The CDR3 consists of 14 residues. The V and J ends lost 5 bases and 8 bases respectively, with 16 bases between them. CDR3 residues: CASSHRQNLDEQFF. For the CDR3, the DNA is TGTGCCAGCAGTCATCGACAGAATCTGGATGAGCAGTTCTTC.

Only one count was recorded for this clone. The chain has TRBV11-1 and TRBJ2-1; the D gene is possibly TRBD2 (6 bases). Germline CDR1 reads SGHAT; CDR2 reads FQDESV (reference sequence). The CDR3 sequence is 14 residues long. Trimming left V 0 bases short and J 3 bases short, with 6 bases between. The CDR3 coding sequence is TGTGCCAGCAGCTTAGCGCGGGACTACAATGAGCAGTTCTTC. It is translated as CASSLARDYNEQFF.

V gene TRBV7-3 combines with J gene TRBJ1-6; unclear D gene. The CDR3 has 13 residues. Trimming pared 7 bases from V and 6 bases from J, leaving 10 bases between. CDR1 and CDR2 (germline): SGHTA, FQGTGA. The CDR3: CASNSPPNSPLHF. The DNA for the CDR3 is TGTGCCAGCAACTCGCCACCTAATTCACCCCTCCACTTT.